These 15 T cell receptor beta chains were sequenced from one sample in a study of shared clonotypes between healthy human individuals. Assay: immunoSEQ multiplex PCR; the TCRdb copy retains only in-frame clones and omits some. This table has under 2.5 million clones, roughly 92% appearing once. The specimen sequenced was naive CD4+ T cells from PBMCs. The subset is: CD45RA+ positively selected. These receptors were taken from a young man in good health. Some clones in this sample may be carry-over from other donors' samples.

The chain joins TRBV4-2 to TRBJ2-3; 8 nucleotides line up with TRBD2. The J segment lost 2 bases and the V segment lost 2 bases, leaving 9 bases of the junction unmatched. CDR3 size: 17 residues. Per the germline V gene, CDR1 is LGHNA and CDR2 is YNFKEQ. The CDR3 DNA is TGTGCCAGCAGCCAAAGCGGTACTAGCGGCAACACAGATACGCAGTATTTT. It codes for CASSQSGTSGNTDTQYF.

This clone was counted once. CDR3 sequence reads: CASSLGSGRSTDTQYF. The CDR3 DNA reads as TGTGCCAGCAGTTTAGGCAGCGGGAGGAGCACAGATACGCAGTATTTT. The V call is TRBV27, the J call TRBJ2-3; TRBD2 matches at 9 bases. The CDR3 runs to 16 residues. Germline V gene data show CDR1 as MNHEY and CDR2 as SMNVEV (reference sequence). With V trimmed by 2 bases and J by 0 bases, 3 bases remained unmatched.

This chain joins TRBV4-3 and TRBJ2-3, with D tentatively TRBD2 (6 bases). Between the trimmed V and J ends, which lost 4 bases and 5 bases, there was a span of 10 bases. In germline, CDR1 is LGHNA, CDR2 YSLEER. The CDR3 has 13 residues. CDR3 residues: CASSPGLLDTQYF. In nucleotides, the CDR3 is TGCGCCAGCAGCCCTGGACTATTAGATACGCAGTATTTT.

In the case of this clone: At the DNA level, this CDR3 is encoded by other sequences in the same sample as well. CDR3 nucleotides: TGTGCCAGCAGCCGGGACATAAGCTACGAGCAGTACTTC. Translated: CASSRDISYEQYF. The V call is TRBV2, the J call TRBJ2-7; D possibly corresponds to TRBD1 (6 bases). The CDR3 sequence is 13 residues long. The V gene lost 6 bases and the J gene lost 3 bases, with 12 bases spanning the gap. Germline V CDR1 and CDR2: SNHLY, FYNNEI.

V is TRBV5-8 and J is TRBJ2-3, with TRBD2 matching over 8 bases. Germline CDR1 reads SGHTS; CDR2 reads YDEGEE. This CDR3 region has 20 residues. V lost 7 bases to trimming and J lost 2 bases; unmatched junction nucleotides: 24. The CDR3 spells CASLFWASGPSRSFTDTQYF. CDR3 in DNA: TGTGCCAGCTTATTTTGGGCTAGCGGGCCATCCAGGAGTTTCACAGATACGCAGTATTTT. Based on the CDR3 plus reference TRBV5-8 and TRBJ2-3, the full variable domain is EAGVTQSPTHLIKTRGQQATLRCSPISGHTSVYWYQQALGLGLQFLLWYDEGEERNRGNFPPRFSGRQFPNYSSELNVNALELEDSALYLCASLFWASGPSRSFTDTQYFGPGTRLTVL.

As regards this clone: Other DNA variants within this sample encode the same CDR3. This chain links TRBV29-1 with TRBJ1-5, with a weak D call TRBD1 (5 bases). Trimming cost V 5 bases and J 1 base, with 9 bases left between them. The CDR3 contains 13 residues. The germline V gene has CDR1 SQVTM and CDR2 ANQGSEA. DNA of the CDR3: TGCAGCGTTCGTGGGGGGAGCAATCAGCCCCAGCATTTT. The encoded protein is CSVRGGSNQPQHF. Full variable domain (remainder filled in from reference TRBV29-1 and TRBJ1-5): SAVISQKPSRDICQRGTSLTIQCQVDSQVTMMFWYRQQPGQSLTLIATANQGSEATYESGFVIDKFPISRPNLTFSTLTVSNMSPEDSSIYLCSVRGGSNQPQHFGDGTRLSIL.

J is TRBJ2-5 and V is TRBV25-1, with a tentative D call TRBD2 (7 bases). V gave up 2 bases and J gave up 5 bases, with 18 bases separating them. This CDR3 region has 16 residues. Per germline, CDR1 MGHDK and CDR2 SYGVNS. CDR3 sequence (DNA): TGTGCCAGCAGTGAAGGGTTGAGGGGGGGTGTCGAGACCCAGTACTTC. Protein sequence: CASSEGLRGGVETQYF.

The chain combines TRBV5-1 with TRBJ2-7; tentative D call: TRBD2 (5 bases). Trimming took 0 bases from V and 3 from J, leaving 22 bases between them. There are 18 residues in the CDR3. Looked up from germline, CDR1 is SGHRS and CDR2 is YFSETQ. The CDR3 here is CASSLDVMGAADYYEQYF. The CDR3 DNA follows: TGCGCCAGCAGCTTGGATGTGATGGGAGCTGCTGACTACTACGAGCAGTACTTC.

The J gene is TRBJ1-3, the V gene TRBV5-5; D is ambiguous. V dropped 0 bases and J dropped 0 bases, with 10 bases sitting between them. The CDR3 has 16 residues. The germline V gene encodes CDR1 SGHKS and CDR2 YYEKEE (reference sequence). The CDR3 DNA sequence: TGTGCCAGCAGCTTGGGGGTCCTAAGCTCTGGAAACACCATATATTTT. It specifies CASSLGVLSSGNTIYF.

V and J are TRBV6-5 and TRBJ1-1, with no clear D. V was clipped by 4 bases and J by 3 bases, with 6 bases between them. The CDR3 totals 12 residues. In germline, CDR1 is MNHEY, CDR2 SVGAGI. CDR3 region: CASSSVDTEAFF. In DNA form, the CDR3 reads TGTGCCAGCAGTTCCGTGGACACTGAAGCTTTCTTT.

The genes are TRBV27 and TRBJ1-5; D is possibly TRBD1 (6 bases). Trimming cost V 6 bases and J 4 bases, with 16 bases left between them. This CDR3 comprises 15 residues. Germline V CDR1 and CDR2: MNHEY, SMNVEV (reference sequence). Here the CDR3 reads CASSARDTLNQPQHF. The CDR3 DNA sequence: TGTGCCAGCAGCGCCCGGGACACCCTAAATCAGCCCCAGCATTTT.

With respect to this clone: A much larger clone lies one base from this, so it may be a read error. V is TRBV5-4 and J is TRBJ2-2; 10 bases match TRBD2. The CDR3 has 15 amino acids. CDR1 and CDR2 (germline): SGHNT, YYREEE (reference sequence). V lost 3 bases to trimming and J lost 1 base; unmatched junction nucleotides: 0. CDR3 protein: CASSWTSGNTGELFF. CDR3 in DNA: TGTGCCAGCAGCTGGACTAGCGGGAACACCGGGGAGCTGTTTTTT.

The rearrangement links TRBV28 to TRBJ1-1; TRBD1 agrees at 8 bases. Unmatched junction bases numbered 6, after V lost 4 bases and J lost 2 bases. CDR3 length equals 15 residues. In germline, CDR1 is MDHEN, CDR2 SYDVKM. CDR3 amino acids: CASSSRTGPNTEAFF. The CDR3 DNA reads TGTGCCAGCAGTTCCCGGACAGGGCCCAACACTGAAGCTTTCTTT.

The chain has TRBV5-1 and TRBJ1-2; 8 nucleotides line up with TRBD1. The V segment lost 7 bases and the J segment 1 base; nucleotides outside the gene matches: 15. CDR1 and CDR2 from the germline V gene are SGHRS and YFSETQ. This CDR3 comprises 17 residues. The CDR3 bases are TGCGCCAGCCAACAGGCAGGACAGGGCCGAGGTAACTATGGCTACACCTTC. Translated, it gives CASQQAGQGRGNYGYTF.

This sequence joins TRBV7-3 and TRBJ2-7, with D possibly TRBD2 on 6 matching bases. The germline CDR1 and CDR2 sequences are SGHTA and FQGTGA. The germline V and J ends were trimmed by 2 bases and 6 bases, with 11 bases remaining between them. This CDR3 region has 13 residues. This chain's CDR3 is CASSLFEGGEQYF. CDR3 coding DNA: TGTGCCAGCAGCTTATTTGAGGGAGGCGAGCAGTACTTC.